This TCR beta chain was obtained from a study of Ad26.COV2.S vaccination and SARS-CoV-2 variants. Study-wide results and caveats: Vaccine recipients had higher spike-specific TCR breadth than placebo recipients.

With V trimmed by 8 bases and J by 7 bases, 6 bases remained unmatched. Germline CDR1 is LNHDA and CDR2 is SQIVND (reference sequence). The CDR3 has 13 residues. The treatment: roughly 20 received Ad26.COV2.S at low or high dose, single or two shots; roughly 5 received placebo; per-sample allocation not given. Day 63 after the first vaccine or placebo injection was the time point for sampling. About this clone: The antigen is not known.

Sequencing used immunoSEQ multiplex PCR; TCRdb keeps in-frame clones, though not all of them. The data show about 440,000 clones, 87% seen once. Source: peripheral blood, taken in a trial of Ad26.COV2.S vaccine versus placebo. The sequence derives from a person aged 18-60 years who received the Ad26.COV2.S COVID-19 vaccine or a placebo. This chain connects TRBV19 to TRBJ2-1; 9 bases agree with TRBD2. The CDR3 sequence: CASAGGPGNEQFF. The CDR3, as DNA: TGTGCCAGTGCGGGAGGGCCCGGTAATGAGCAGTTCTTC.